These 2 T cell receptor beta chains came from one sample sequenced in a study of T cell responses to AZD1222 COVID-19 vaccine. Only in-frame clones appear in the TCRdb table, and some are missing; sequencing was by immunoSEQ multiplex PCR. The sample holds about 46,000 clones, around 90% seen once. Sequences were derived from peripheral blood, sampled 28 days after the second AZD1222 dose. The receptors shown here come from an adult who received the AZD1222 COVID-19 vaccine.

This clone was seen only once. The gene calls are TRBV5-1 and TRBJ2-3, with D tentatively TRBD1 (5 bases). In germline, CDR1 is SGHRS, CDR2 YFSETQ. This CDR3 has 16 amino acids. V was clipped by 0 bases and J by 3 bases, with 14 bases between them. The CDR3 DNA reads TGCGCCAGCAGCTTGGATGGGCGCCAGGGTACAGATACGCAGTATTTT. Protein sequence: CASSLDGRQGTDTQYF. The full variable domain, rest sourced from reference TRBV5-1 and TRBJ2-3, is KAGVTQTPRYLIKTRGQQVTLSCSPISGHRSVSWYQQTPGQGLQFLFEYFSETQRNKGNFPGRFSGRQFSNSRSEMNVSTLELGDSALYLCASSLDGRQGTDTQYFGPGTRLTVL.

CDR3 residues: CAWSVLGTYSFLSSYNEQFF. The CDR3 DNA is TGTGCCTGGAGTGTCCTGGGGACCTACTCTTTTCTTAGCTCCTACAATGAGCAGTTCTTC. J is TRBJ2-1 and V is TRBV30; D tentatively reads TRBD1 or TRBD2 (5 bases each). Germline assignment: CDR1 GTSNPN and CDR2 SVGIG (reference sequence). Trimming stripped 0 bases from V and 0 bases from J, with 24 bases between. The CDR3 has 20 amino acids.